This T cell receptor (beta chain) emerged from a study of beta chain features in type 1 diabetes. Whole-study results and caveats: Shortening that was moderate but significant affected the TCRB CDR3s of Type 1 diabetes patients in all four CD4+ subsets. Among patients, naive, central memory and Treg TCRB repertoires appeared more similar than among healthy donors. For cells with high TCR expression, cDNA sequencing could yield over-representation.

Of the isolated RNA, all was reverse transcribed, and so the sequenced material was expressed TCRB transcripts. Produced via immunoSEQ multiplex PCR; TCRdb's table is partial and in-frame only. The data contain about 650,000 clones, approximately 13% of them singletons. Blood was collected once per donor into heparin, averaging around 120 mL. This clone was found a few times. The antigen is undetermined. Trimming stripped 6 bases from V and 5 bases from J, with 14 bases between. This CDR3 is built from 13 residues. Germline-derived CDR1 and CDR2 are SEHNR and FQNEAQ (reference sequence). The J gene is TRBJ2-7, the V gene TRBV7-9; the D gene is possibly TRBD2 (6 bases). The sequence was collected from a man aged 30 to 45 with type 1 diabetes. The sample taken for sequencing was naive CD4+ T cells from blood. The CDR3 protein is CASREIAVDEQYF. The CDR3 DNA is TGTGCCAGCAGGGAAATAGCGGTCGACGAGCAGTACTTC.